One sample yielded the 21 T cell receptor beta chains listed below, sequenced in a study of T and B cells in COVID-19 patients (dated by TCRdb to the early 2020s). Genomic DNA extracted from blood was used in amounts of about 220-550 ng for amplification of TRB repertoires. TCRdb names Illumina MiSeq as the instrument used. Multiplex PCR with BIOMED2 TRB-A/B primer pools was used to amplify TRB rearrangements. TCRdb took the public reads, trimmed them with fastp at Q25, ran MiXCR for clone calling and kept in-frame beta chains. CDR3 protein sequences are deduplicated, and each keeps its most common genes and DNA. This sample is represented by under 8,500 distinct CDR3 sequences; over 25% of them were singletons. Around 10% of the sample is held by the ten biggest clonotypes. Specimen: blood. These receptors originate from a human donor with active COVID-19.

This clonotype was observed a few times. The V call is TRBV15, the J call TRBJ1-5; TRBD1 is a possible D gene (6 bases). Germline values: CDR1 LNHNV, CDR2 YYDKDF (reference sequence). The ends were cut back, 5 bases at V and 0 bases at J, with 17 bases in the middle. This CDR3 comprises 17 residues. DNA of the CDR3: TGTGCCACCAGCTGGACCCCAGGGGCCGGTAGCAATCAGCCCCAGCATTTT. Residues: CATSWTPGAGSNQPQHF.

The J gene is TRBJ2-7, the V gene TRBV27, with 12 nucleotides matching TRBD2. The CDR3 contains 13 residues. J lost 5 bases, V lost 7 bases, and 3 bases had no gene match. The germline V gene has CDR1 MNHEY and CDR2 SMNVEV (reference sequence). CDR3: CASMRLAGDEQYF. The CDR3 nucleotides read TGTGCCAGCATGAGACTAGCGGGAGACGAGCAGTACTTC.

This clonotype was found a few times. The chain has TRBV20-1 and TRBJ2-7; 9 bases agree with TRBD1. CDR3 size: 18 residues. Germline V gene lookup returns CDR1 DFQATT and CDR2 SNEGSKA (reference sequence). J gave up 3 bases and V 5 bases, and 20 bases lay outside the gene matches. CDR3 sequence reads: CSALRPRSGDRVGYEQYF. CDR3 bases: TGCAGTGCTCTTCGTCCCCGAAGCGGGGACAGGGTGGGCTACGAGCAGTACTTC.

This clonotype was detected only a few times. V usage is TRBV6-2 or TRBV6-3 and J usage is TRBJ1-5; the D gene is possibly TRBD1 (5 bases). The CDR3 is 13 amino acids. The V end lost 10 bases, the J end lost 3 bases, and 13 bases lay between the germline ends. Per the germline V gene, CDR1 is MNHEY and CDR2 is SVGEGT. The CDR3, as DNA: TGTGCCACTAACGGGGCTTACAATCAGCCCCAGCATTTT. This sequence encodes CATNGAYNQPQHF.

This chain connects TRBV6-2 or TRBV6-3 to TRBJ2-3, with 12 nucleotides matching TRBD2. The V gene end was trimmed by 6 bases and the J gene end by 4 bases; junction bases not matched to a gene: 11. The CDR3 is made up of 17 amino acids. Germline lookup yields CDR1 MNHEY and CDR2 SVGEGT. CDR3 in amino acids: CASRTSSGRAGADTQYF. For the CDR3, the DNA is TGTGCCAGCAGGACTTCTAGCGGGAGGGCAGGGGCAGATACGCAGTATTTT.

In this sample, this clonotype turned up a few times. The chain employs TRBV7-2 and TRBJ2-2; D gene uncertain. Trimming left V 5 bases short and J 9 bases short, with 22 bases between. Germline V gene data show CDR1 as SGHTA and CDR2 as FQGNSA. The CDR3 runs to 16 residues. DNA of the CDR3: TGTGCCAGCAGCGCAGTAGACATGGGTTTTGCCCGGGAGCTGTTTTTT. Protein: CASSAVDMGFARELFF.

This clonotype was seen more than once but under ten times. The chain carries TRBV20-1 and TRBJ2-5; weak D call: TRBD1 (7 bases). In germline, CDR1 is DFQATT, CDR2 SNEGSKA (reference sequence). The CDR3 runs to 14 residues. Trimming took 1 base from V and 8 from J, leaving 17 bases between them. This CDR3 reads CSARAPRQGLTQYF. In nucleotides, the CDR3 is TGCAGTGCTAGAGCACCGAGACAGGGACTCACCCAGTACTTC.

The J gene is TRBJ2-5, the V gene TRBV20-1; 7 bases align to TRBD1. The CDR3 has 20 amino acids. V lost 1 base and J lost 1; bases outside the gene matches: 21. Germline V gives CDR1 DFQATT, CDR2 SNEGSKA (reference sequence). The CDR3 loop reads CSARVFVYDRDRRFQETQYF. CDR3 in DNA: TGCAGTGCTAGAGTTTTTGTCTACGATAGGGACAGAAGATTCCAAGAGACCCAGTACTTC.

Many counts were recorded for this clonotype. As DNA, the CDR3 is TGTGCCAGCTGTGGCGGCCTACGGGAAAAACTGTTTTTT. Translation gives CASCGGLREKLFF. The V and J genes are TRBV6-6 and TRBJ1-4, with unresolved D. This CDR3 region has 13 residues. Deletions cut 8 bases from V and 8 bases from J, with 15 bases between. Per the germline V gene, CDR1 is MNHNY and CDR2 is SVGAGI (reference sequence).

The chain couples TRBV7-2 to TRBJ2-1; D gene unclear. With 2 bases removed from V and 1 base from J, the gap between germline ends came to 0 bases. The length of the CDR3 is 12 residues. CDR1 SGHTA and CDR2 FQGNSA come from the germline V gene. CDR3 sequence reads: CASSLSYNEQFF. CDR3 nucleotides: TGTGCCAGCAGCTTATCCTACAATGAGCAGTTCTTC. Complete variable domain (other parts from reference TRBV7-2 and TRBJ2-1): GAGVSQSPSNKVTEKGKDVELRCDPISGHTALYWYRQSLGQGLEFLIYFQGNSAPDKSGLPSDRFSAERTGGSVSTLTIQRTQQEDSAVYLCASSLSYNEQFFGPGTRLTVL.

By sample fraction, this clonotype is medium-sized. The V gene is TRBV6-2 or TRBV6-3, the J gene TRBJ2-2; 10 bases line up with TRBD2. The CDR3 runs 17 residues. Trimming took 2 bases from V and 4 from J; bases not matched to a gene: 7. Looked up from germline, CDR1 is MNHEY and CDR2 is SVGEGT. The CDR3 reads CASSYGPSGSPTGELFF. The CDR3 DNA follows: TGTGCCAGCAGTTACGGGCCTAGCGGGAGTCCCACCGGGGAGCTGTTTTTT.

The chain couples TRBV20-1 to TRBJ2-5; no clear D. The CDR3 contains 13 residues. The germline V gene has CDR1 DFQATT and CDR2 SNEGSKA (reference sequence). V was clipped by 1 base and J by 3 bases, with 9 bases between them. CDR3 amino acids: CSARGLGEETQYF. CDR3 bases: TGCAGTGCTAGAGGGTTGGGCGAAGAGACCCAGTACTTC.

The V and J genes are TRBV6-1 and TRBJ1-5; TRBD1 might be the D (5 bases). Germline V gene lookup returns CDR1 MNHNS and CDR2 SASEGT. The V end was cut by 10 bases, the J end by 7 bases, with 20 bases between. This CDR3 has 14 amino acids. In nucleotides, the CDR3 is TGTGCCATCAGCAGCAGGGATTCCGGGCAGCCCCAGCATTTT. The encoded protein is CAISSRDSGQPQHF.

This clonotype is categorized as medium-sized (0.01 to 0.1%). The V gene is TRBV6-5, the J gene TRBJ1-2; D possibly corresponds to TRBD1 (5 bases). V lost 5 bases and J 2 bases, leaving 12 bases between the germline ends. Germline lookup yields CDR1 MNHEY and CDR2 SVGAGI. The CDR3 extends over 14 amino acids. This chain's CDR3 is CASSDRDGNYGYTF. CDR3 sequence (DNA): TGTGCCAGCAGTGACCGGGACGGAAACTATGGCTACACCTTC.

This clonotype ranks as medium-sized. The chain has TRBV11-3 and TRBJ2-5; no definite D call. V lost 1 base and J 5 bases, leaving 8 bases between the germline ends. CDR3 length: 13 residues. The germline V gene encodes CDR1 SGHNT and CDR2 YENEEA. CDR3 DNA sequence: TGTGCCAGCAGCTTAGGGGCTCCGGAGACCCAGTACTTC. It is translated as CASSLGAPETQYF.

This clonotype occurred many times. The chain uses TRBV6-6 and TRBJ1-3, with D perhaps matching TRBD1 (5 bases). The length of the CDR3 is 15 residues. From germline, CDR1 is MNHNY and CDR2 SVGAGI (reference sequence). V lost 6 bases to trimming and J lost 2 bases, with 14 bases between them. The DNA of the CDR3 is TGTGCCAGCAGCCCTGGCGCGGGGGCTGGAAACACCATATATTTT. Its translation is CASSPGAGAGNTIYF.

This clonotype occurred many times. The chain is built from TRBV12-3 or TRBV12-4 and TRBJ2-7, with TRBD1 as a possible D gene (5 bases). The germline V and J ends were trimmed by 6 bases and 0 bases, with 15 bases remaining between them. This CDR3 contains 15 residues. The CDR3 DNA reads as TGTGCCAGCAGCCCAACCACTACAGGCTCCTACGAGCAGTACTTC. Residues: CASSPTTTGSYEQYF.

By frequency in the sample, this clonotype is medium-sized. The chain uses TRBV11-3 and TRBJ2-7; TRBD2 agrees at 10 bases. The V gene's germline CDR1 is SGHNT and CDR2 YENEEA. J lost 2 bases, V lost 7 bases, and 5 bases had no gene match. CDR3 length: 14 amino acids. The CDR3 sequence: CASNGAGGPYEQYF. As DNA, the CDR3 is TGTGCCAGCAACGGAGCGGGAGGGCCCTACGAGCAGTACTTC.

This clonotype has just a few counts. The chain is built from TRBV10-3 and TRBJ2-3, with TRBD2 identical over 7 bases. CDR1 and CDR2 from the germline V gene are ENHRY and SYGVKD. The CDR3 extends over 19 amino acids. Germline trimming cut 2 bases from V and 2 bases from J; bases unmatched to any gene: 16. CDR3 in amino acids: CAISELWSGDSLTTDTQYF. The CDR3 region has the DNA TGTGCCATCAGTGAGCTGTGGAGCGGGGATTCTCTTACCACAGATACGCAGTATTTT.

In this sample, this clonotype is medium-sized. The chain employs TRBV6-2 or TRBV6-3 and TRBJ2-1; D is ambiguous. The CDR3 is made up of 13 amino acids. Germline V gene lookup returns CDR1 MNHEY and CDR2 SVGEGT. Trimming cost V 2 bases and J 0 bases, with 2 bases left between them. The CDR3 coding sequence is TGTGCCAGCAGTTACAACTCCTACAATGAGCAGTTCTTC. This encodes CASSYNSYNEQFF.

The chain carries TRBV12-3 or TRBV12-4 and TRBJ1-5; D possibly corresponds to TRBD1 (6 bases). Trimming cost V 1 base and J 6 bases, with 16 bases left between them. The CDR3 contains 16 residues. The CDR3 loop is CASSLGGGPMGQPQHF. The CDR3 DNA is TGTGCCAGCAGTTTAGGTGGGGGGCCCATGGGTCAGCCCCAGCATTTT.